Shown below are 23 T cell receptor beta chains from a single sample sequenced in a study of T cell repertoires in cytomegalovirus infection. From the reads, TCRdb called clonotypes with MiXCR, one entry per CDR3 protein. Among 250,000 to 300,000 distinct CDR3 sequences listed, about 20% were seen once. No antigen has been assigned to these receptors. The sequences come from cultured PBMCs, collected from culture after CMV antigen stimulation. The receptors were sampled from a human donor in good health (CMV status not recorded). Some clones in this sample may be carry-over from other donors' samples.

About this clonotype itself: The CDR3 does not end in the conserved phenylalanine or tryptophan, so this is likely a read error. J is TRBJ2-1 and V is TRBV7-6; 9 bases are shared with TRBD2. This CDR3 contains 14 residues. V shed 3 bases, J shed 4 bases, and the junction held 1 base outside the gene matches. Looked up from germline, CDR1 is SGHVS and CDR2 is FNYEAQ. The CDR3 nucleotides read TGTGCCAGCAGCTTGCTAGCGGGGTACAATGAGCAGTTCCTC. This sequence encodes CASSLLAGYNEQFL.

The V gene is TRBV3-1, the J gene TRBJ2-1; 13 bases are shared with TRBD2. V gave up 6 bases and J gave up 9 bases; unmatched junction bases: 5. The CDR3 consists of 14 residues. Germline V lookup: CDR1 LGHDT, CDR2 YNNKEL (reference sequence). The chain's CDR3 is CASSWTSGSCEQFF. DNA for the CDR3: TGTGCCAGCAGTTGGACTAGCGGGAGTTGTGAGCAGTTCTTC.

This clonotype occurred many times. This sequence joins TRBV7-2 and TRBJ2-3; 9 bases agree with TRBD2. This CDR3 has 17 amino acids. After removal of 2 bases from V and 0 bases from J, the junction contained 6 bases not matched to a gene. Germline assignment: CDR1 SGHTA and CDR2 FQGNSA. CDR3 sequence (DNA): TGTGCCAGCAGCTTAAAAGCGGGAGGTTCGAGCACAGATACGCAGTATTTT. It yields the protein CASSLKAGGSSTDTQYF.

The chain has TRBV7-2 and TRBJ1-2; D gene unclear. V was clipped by 8 bases and J by 8 bases, with 18 bases between them. CDR1 and CDR2 from the germline V gene are SGHTA and FQGNSA. The CDR3 is 13 residues long. The CDR3 here is CASVSLRIGGYTF. CDR3 DNA sequence: TGTGCCAGCGTCTCCCTTAGGATCGGCGGCTACACCTTC.

Worth noting for this clonotype: This may be a read error: a much more frequent sequence differs by one nucleotide. The chain recombines TRBV11-2 with TRBJ2-5, with TRBD2 matching 10 bases. CDR1 SGHAT and CDR2 FQNNGV come from the germline V gene. Trimming cost V 4 bases and J 5 bases; bases outside gene matches: 16. The CDR3 contains 18 residues. CDR3 loop: CASSSSTSGRAFGETQYF. CDR3 DNA sequence: TGTGCCAGCAGCTCATCAACCAGCGGGAGGGCCTTTGGGGAGACCCAGTACTTC.

This chain links TRBV5-4 with TRBJ2-5; D is unclear. This CDR3 is 15 amino acids long. CDR1 is SGHNT, CDR2 YYREEE, per germline (reference sequence). Trimming cost V 2 bases and J 0 bases, with 11 bases left between them. The CDR3 bases are TGTGCCAGCAGCTTTATGATTGGACACCAAGAGACCCAGTACTTC. Its translation: CASSFMIGHQETQYF.

This clonotype has more than one count but fewer than ten. The V call is TRBV6-5, the J call TRBJ1-1, with 9 nucleotides matching TRBD1. V trimming: 6 bases; J trimming: 4 bases; junction bases outside the gene matches: 9. CDR3 size: 15 residues. Germline CDR1 is MNHEY and CDR2 is SVGAGI. For the CDR3, the DNA is TGTGCCAGCAGCAAAAACAGGGGGCGATCCACTGAAGCTTTCTTT. Amino acids: CASSKNRGRSTEAFF.

This clonotype was seen a handful of times. The gene calls are TRBV18 and TRBJ1-5; 7 bases agree with TRBD1. The CDR3 has 16 amino acids. Germline CDR1 reads KGHSH; CDR2 reads LQKENI. After removal of 4 bases from V and 2 bases from J, the junction contained 8 bases not matched to a gene. The CDR3 spells CASSLIRGLGNQPQHF. Written as DNA, the CDR3 is TGTGCCAGCTCACTTATTAGGGGGCTAGGCAATCAGCCCCAGCATTTT.

The table lists this clonotype with many counts. The rearrangement joins TRBV11-2 to TRBJ2-1; D possibly corresponds to TRBD2 (6 bases). This CDR3 comprises 13 residues. Germline loops: CDR1 SGHAT, CDR2 FQNNGV. The V and J ends lost 4 bases and 10 bases respectively, with 14 bases between them. CDR3 residues: CASSSTEGSEQFF. As DNA, the CDR3 is TGTGCCAGCAGCTCCACGGAGGGCAGCGAGCAGTTCTTC.

This clonotype showed up just a few times. The V gene is TRBV20-1, the J gene TRBJ2-1, with 13 bases identical to TRBD2. This CDR3 contains 17 residues. CDR1 is DFQATT, CDR2 SNEGSKA, per germline (reference sequence). V gave up 6 bases and J gave up 0 bases; unmatched junction bases: 8. In nucleotides, the CDR3 is TGCAGTGCGATCGTGGGACTAGCGGGACGCTCCTACAATGAGCAGTTCTTC. Translation: CSAIVGLAGRSYNEQFF.

The chain employs TRBV28 and TRBJ1-2; 7 positions match TRBD1. Germline-derived CDR1 and CDR2 are MDHEN and SYDVKM. This CDR3 has 15 amino acids. The trim removed 6 bases at V and 0 bases at J, leaving 7 bases unmatched. The CDR3 nucleotides are TGTGCCAGCAGGTCGACAGGGCGAGCTAACTATGGCTACACCTTC. Protein product: CASRSTGRANYGYTF.

This clonotype was observed a few times. The chain employs TRBV12-3 or TRBV12-4 and TRBJ2-5; tentatively, D is TRBD1 (6 bases). The CDR3 totals 14 residues. Trimming removed 5 bases from V and 5 bases from J, with 15 bases in between. CDR3 loop: CASSRGGGSETQYF. CDR3 bases: TGTGCCAGCAGTCGAGGGGGTGGGTCGGAGACCCAGTACTTC.

This clonotype was seen a handful of times. This may come from a read error, since a much larger clone is one base off. The chain recombines TRBV11-3 with TRBJ2-7; D perhaps matches TRBD1 (5 bases). Germline V gives CDR1 SGHNT, CDR2 YENEEA. CDR3 size: 13 residues. This CDR3 reads CASSLERTYEQCV. The DNA of the CDR3 is TGTGCCAGCAGCTTAGAGCGGACATACGAGCAGTGCGTC.

This sequence joins TRBV6-6 and TRBJ1-2; TRBD1 matches at 7 bases. The CDR3 contains 16 residues. Germline CDR1 MNHNY, CDR2 SVGAGI (reference sequence). J gave up 0 bases and V 0 bases, and 4 bases lay outside the gene matches. CDR3 sequence (DNA): TGTGCCAGCAGTTACTCCGGCCAGGGGGCTAACTATGGCTACACCTTC. It is translated as CASSYSGQGANYGYTF.

There are a few counts of this clonotype. The chain is built from TRBV7-7 and TRBJ2-5; a weak D match, TRBD2 (6 bases). Germline V gene sequence: CDR1 SSHAT, CDR2 FNYEAQ (reference sequence). Trimming removed 5 bases at V and 4 bases at J, with 11 bases between. CDR3 length: 13 amino acids. This chain's CDR3 is CASSAGGPETQYF. CDR3 nucleotide sequence: TGTGCCAGCAGCGCAGGAGGGCCAGAGACCCAGTACTTC.

In its sample, this clonotype was seen many times. The genes are TRBV7-2 and TRBJ1-1; D is perhaps TRBD1 (5 bases). This CDR3 region has 14 residues. Germline CDR1 reads SGHTA; CDR2 reads FQGNSA. V lost 1 base, J lost 6 bases, and 12 bases lay in between. CDR3: CASSLVSGRAEAFF. Here the CDR3 DNA reads TGTGCCAGCAGCTTAGTATCGGGCAGGGCTGAAGCTTTCTTT.

This clonotype was detected a few times. This chain links TRBV19 with TRBJ1-5; possibly TRBD1 for D (5 bases). The CDR3 length is 14 residues. The germline gives CDR1 LNHDA, CDR2 SQIVND (reference sequence). V lost 6 bases and J 3 bases, leaving 12 bases between the germline ends. CDR3 DNA sequence: TGTGCCAGTAGGCTTTGGGGGGACAATCAGCCCCAGCATTTT. This gives the protein CASRLWGDNQPQHF. The variable domain in full, with the rest retrieved from reference TRBV19 and TRBJ1-5, is DGGITQSPKYLFRKEGQNVTLSCEQNLNHDAMYWYRQDPGQGLRLIYYSQIVNDFQKGDIAEGYSVSREKKESFPLTVTSAQKNPTAFYLCASRLWGDNQPQHFGDGTRLSIL.

This clonotype came up many times. The J gene is TRBJ2-6, the V gene TRBV7-2; no clear D. V lost 2 bases and J 0 bases, leaving 11 bases between the germline ends. Germline loops: CDR1 SGHTA, CDR2 FQGNSA. This CDR3 is 17 amino acids long. The CDR3: CASSLPWAPSGANVLTF. CDR3 in DNA: TGTGCCAGCAGCTTACCGTGGGCACCCTCTGGGGCCAACGTCCTGACTTTC.

This clonotype came up a few times. The chain recombines TRBV6-2 or TRBV6-3 with TRBJ2-7; perhaps TRBD2 as D (5 bases). The CDR3 sequence is 15 residues long. V was cut by 5 bases and J by 0 bases, with 14 bases left in between. The germline V gene encodes CDR1 MNHEY and CDR2 SVGEGT. The CDR3 loop reads CASSQLRTASYEQYF. The CDR3 DNA follows: TGTGCCAGCAGTCAACTCAGGACTGCCTCCTACGAGCAGTACTTC.

The chain has TRBV18 and TRBJ1-2; tentatively, D is TRBD1 (5 bases). The germline V gene has CDR1 KGHSH and CDR2 LQKENI. The CDR3 is 13 residues long. V lost 3 bases and J 7 bases, leaving 12 bases between the germline ends. The CDR3 region has the DNA TGTGCCAGCTCACCCTCTCGGGACTCTGGCTACACCTTC. Translation: CASSPSRDSGYTF.

This clonotype has only a few counts. The chain combines TRBV7-9 with TRBJ2-1, with unresolved D. Trimming left V 2 bases short and J 9 bases short, with 11 bases between. Germline CDR1 and CDR2: SEHNR and FQNEAQ (reference sequence). The CDR3 consists of 13 residues. CDR3 bases: TGTGCCAGCAGCTTATCTACTTTCGGTGAGCAGTTCTTC. Translated, it gives CASSLSTFGEQFF.

Many counts were recorded for this clonotype. This chain joins TRBV6-2 or TRBV6-3 and TRBJ2-1; a weak D match, TRBD2 (6 bases). This CDR3 region has 14 residues. Germline CDR1 and CDR2: MNHEY and SVGEGT. Trimming took 7 bases from V and 2 from J, leaving 12 bases between them. In DNA form, the CDR3 reads TGTGCCAGCAACGGGGCTAGCGCCTACAATGAGCAGTTCTTC. Protein product: CASNGASAYNEQFF.

The chain recombines TRBV6-2 or TRBV6-3 with TRBJ2-7; TRBD1 aligns across 9 bases. V shed 8 bases, J shed 2 bases, and the junction held 1 base outside the gene matches. CDR1 is MNHEY, CDR2 SVGEGT, per germline. This CDR3 has 12 residues. In DNA form, the CDR3 reads TGTGCCAGCCGGGACAGGGCCTACGAGCAGTACGTC. Translation gives CASRDRAYEQYV.